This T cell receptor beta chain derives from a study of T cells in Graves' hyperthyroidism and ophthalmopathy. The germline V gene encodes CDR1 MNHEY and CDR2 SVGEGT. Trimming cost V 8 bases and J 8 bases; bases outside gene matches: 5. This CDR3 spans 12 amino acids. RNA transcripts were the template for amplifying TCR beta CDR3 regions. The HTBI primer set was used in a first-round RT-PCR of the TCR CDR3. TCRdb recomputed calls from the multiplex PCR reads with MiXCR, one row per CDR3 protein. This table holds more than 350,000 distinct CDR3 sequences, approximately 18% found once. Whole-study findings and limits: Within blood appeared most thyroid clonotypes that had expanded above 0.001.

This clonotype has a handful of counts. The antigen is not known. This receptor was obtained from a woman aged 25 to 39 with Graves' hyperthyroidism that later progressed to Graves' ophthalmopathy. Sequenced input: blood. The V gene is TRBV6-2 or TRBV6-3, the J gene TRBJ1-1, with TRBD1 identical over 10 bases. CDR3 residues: CASGTGAPEAFF. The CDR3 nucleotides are TGTGCCAGCGGGACAGGGGCTCCAGAAGCTTTCTTT.